Presented here are 28 T cell receptor beta chains from one specimen sequenced in a study of PD-1 blockade in classical Hodgkin lymphoma. Repertoires were generated with immunoSEQ multiplex PCR, while TCRdb's copy carries only in-frame clones and drops some. Of 35,000 to 50,000 clones listed, approximately 70% were seen once; the top ten hold approximately 3%. Every single patient, without exception, relapsed after autologous stem cell transplantation, and brentuximab vedotin exposure varied. Sequenced material: peripheral blood mononuclear cells (PBMCs), taken before the second cycle of nivolumab. These receptors were collected from a human donor with classical Hodgkin lymphoma.

The J gene is TRBJ2-7, the V gene TRBV16, with D perhaps matching TRBD1 (6 bases). V shed 1 base and J shed 0 bases, with 10 bases lying between them. This CDR3 has 15 amino acids. CDR1 KGHSY and CDR2 FQNENV come from the germline V gene. CDR3 in amino acids: CASSQYPDSSYEQYF. CDR3 sequence (DNA): TGTGCCAGCAGCCAATACCCGGACAGCTCCTACGAGCAGTACTTC.

The chain has TRBV7-8 and TRBJ2-6; the D gene is possibly TRBD1 (6 bases). The V gene's germline CDR1 is SGHVS and CDR2 FQNEAQ. This CDR3 is 14 amino acids long. Trimming left V 5 bases short and J 4 bases short, with 9 bases between. The CDR3 nucleotides are TGTGCCAGCAGCGCAGGGGCCGGGGCCAACGTCCTGACTTTC. It translates to CASSAGAGANVLTF.

This clone was observed a handful of times. The chain uses TRBV5-1 and TRBJ2-3, with 9 bases aligning to TRBD2. The germline gives CDR1 SGHRS, CDR2 YFSETQ. The V segment lost 7 bases and the J segment 2 bases; nucleotides outside the gene matches: 5. CDR3 length: 14 amino acids. The CDR3 DNA follows: TGCGCCAGCTCGAGCGGGGGGTTCACAGATACGCAGTATTTT. Translating it yields CASSSGGFTDTQYF.

The chain links TRBV28 to TRBJ2-7, with 7 bases fitting TRBD1. CDR3 size: 13 residues. CDR1 MDHEN and CDR2 SYDVKM come from the germline V gene. J gave up 4 bases and V 6 bases, and 6 bases lay outside the gene matches. CDR3: CASRPPGQYEQYF. The CDR3 DNA follows: TGTGCCAGCAGACCTCCGGGACAGTACGAGCAGTACTTC.

This chain connects TRBV7-9 to TRBJ1-2, with D unresolved. Germline V gene sequence: CDR1 SEHNR, CDR2 FQNEAQ (reference sequence). The CDR3 consists of 14 residues. V lost 2 bases and J lost 6, with 13 bases in between. CDR3 in DNA: TGTGCCAGCAGCTTAAGCGGGGTGGATGATGGCTACACCTTC. Its protein product is CASSLSGVDDGYTF.

The sample holds a few counts of this clone. The rearrangement uses TRBV9 and TRBJ1-2; 12 nucleotides line up with TRBD1. Germline V gene data show CDR1 as SGDLS and CDR2 as YYNGEE. There are 17 residues in the CDR3. V dropped 1 base and J dropped 6; count of bases not matched to a gene: 10. The CDR3 here is CASSVSLPGQGADGYTF. The DNA for the CDR3 is TGTGCCAGCAGCGTATCTTTGCCGGGACAGGGGGCAGATGGCTACACCTTC. The complete variable domain, with remaining parts taken from reference TRBV9 and TRBJ1-2, reads DSGVTQTPKHLITATGQRVTLRCSPRSGDLSVYWYQQSLDQGLQFLIQYYNGEERAKGNILERFSAQQFPDLHSELNLSSLELGDSALYFCASSVSLPGQGADGYTFGSGTRLTVV.

The V and J genes are TRBV27 and TRBJ2-5; the D gene could be TRBD1 or TRBD2 (5 bases each). Per germline, CDR1 MNHEY and CDR2 SMNVEV (reference sequence). The V end lost 4 bases, the J end lost 5 bases, and 17 bases lay between the germline ends. CDR3 size: 15 residues. The CDR3 DNA reads TGTGCCAGCAGTTGGACTGAGGGGTCGAGGGAGACCCAGTACTTC. It specifies CASSWTEGSRETQYF.

This clone was seen once. V gene TRBV7-2 combines with J gene TRBJ2-3, with D hard to call. CDR1 is SGHTA and CDR2 is FQGNSA in the germline V gene. V shed 5 bases and J shed 6 bases, with 9 bases lying between them. The CDR3 covers 12 residues. The CDR3 DNA is TGTGCCAGCAGCCCGGCTTGGGATACGCAGTATTTT. It translates to CASSPAWDTQYF.

The V and J genes are TRBV7-6 and TRBJ2-2; no clear D gene. Trimming pared 1 base from V and 3 bases from J, leaving 6 bases between. This CDR3 has 14 amino acids. Germline assignment: CDR1 SGHVS and CDR2 FNYEAQ. The CDR3 sequence: CASSLGTDTGELFF. In DNA form, the CDR3 reads TGTGCCAGCAGCTTAGGGACCGACACCGGGGAGCTGTTTTTT.

The V call is TRBV7-2, the J call TRBJ1-2; D is ambiguous. Trimming shortened V by 6 bases and J by 5 bases, and 19 bases separated the two germline ends. The germline gives CDR1 SGHTA, CDR2 FQGNSA. CDR3 length equals 15 residues. The CDR3 nucleotides are TGTGCCAGCAGGAGCCCGACAACTTTCTCTTATGGCTACACCTTC. Amino acid sequence: CASRSPTTFSYGYTF.

To note about this clone: Its ends do not fully match the called genes, so a read error is possible. The gene calls are TRBV28 and TRBJ1-2; maybe TRBD1 (5 bases). Germline loops: CDR1 MDHEN, CDR2 SYDVKM. The CDR3 length is 14 residues. The CDR3 loop is CASRTPDTFYGYTF. In DNA form, the CDR3 reads TGTGCCAGCAGGACCCCGGACACCTTCTATGGGTACACCTTC.

This clone was detected ten times or more. The chain uses TRBV4-2 and TRBJ2-7, with 8 bases matching TRBD2. This CDR3 has 15 amino acids. CDR1 LGHNA and CDR2 YNFKEQ come from the germline V gene. V lost 3 bases and J lost 5; bases outside the gene matches: 9. DNA for the CDR3: TGTGCCAGCAGCCAGGAGGGACTAGACCTAGACGAGCAGTACTTC. Translated, it gives CASSQEGLDLDEQYF.

In its sample, this clone ranks as large. V and J are TRBV7-3 and TRBJ2-5, with D perhaps matching TRBD2 (6 bases). This CDR3 contains 14 residues. The germline gives CDR1 SGHTA, CDR2 FQGTGA. V was clipped by 3 bases and J by 4 bases, with 12 bases between them. CDR3 in amino acids: CASSLGLGGETQYF. The DNA of the CDR3 is TGTGCCAGCAGCTTGGGACTGGGGGGAGAGACCCAGTACTTC.

This clone has a single count. The V gene is TRBV27, the J gene TRBJ2-7, with unresolved D. The V and J ends lost 3 bases and 5 bases respectively, with 8 bases between them. Germline loops: CDR1 MNHEY, CDR2 SMNVEV (reference sequence). The CDR3 loop spans 12 amino acids. The CDR3 here is CASSFGGNEQYF. DNA for the CDR3: TGTGCCAGCAGTTTTGGTGGGAACGAGCAGTACTTC.

The J gene is TRBJ2-3, the V gene TRBV2; D possibly corresponds to TRBD1 (6 bases). V dropped 5 bases and J dropped 0 bases, with 12 bases sitting between them. This CDR3 is 15 amino acids long. The germline V gene encodes CDR1 SNHLY and CDR2 FYNNEI. The CDR3 sequence is CASSPGDTSTDTQYF. DNA for the CDR3: TGTGCCAGCAGTCCAGGGGACACTAGCACAGATACGCAGTATTTT. The full variable domain, in which reference TRBV2 and TRBJ2-3 provide the parts outside the CDR3, is EPEVTQTPSHQVTQMGQEVILRCVPISNHLYFYWYRQILGQKVEFLVSFYNNEISEKSEIFDDQFSVERPDGSNFTLKIRSTKLEDSAMYFCASSPGDTSTDTQYFGPGTRLTVL.

The V gene is TRBV5-1, the J gene TRBJ1-1; perhaps TRBD1 as D (6 bases). Germline-derived CDR1 and CDR2 are SGHRS and YFSETQ. The CDR3 is 14 amino acids. Trimming took off 2 bases at V and 1 base at J, with 9 bases between the two ends. CDR3 residues: CASSFQDRNTEAFF. The DNA of the CDR3 is TGCGCCAGCAGCTTTCAGGACAGGAACACTGAAGCTTTCTTT.

The chain uses TRBV7-9 and TRBJ1-2; D is perhaps TRBD1 (5 bases). The CDR3 contains 15 residues. Trimming took 0 bases from V and 8 from J, leaving 16 bases between them. Germline V gene data show CDR1 as SEHNR and CDR2 as FQNEAQ (reference sequence). CDR3 amino acids: CASSLAETRGDGYTF. The CDR3 nucleotides are TGTGCCAGCAGCTTAGCGGAGACAAGGGGCGACGGCTACACCTTC. The entire variable domain, with the rest obtained from reference TRBV7-9 and TRBJ1-2, is as follows: DTGVSQNPRHKITKRGQNVTFRCDPISEHNRLYWYRQTLGQGPEFLTYFQNEAQLEKSRLLSDRFSAERPKGSFSTLEIQRTEQGDSAMYLCASSLAETRGDGYTFGSGTRLTVV.

This clone was observed a few times. The V and J genes are TRBV6-1 and TRBJ1-5; no reliable D call. V lost 2 bases and J 6 bases, leaving 5 bases between the germline ends. Germline V gene data show CDR1 as MNHNS and CDR2 as SASEGT. The CDR3 length is 12 residues. The CDR3 region is CASSELLQPQHF. The CDR3 DNA is TGTGCCAGCAGTGAACTCCTTCAGCCCCAGCATTTT.

This rearrangement joins TRBV5-1 to TRBJ2-5, with D hard to call. From germline, CDR1 is SGHRS and CDR2 YFSETQ. The CDR3 is 15 residues long. V lost 4 bases, J lost 2 bases, and 15 bases lay in between. The CDR3 sequence: CASSRPEDSQETQYF. The CDR3 DNA sequence: TGCGCCAGCAGCCGTCCCGAGGATAGTCAAGAGACCCAGTACTTC.

J is TRBJ1-3 and V is TRBV6-6; D is uncertain. V lost 5 bases to trimming and J lost 1 base, with 6 bases between them. This CDR3 has 13 amino acids. The V gene's germline CDR1 is MNHNY and CDR2 SVGAGI (reference sequence). The CDR3 nucleotides are TGTGCCAGCAGTACCGGATCTGGAAACACCATATATTTT. Translated: CASSTGSGNTIYF.

This clone came up a few times. The chain couples TRBV6-5 to TRBJ2-1; no clear D. The CDR3 covers 16 residues. V gave up 0 bases and J gave up 1 base, with 10 bases separating them. Per the germline V gene, CDR1 is MNHEY and CDR2 is SVGAGI. The CDR3 DNA sequence: TGTGCCAGCAGTTACTCAGGGCAGAGTTCCTACAATGAGCAGTTCTTC. Residues: CASSYSGQSSYNEQFF.

There are a few counts of this clone. V and J are TRBV5-1 and TRBJ2-1, with 14 bases fitting TRBD2. The CDR3 is 15 residues long. Per germline, CDR1 SGHRS and CDR2 YFSETQ. The trim removed 3 bases at V and 7 bases at J, leaving 3 bases unmatched. The CDR3 nucleotides read TGCGCCAGCAGCTGGACTAGCGGGGGGCTGAATGAGCAGTTCTTC. This codes for CASSWTSGGLNEQFF.

Turning to this clone: Mismatch with germline at one junction end may stem from a read error. CDR3 region: CASRRGLYGQYF. CDR3 bases: TGTGCCAGTAGACGCGGCCTCTACGGGCAGTACTTC. The chain combines TRBV19 with TRBJ2-7; no clear D. Germline V gene data show CDR1 as LNHDA and CDR2 as SQIVND (reference sequence). The CDR3 spans 12 residues. Full variable domain (missing parts from reference TRBV19 and TRBJ2-7): DGGITQSPKYLFRKEGQNVTLSCEQNLNHDAMYWYRQDPGQGLRLIYYSQIVNDFQKGDIAEGYSVSREKKESFPLTVTSAQKNPTAFYLCASRRGLYGQYFGPGTRLTVT.

A few counts support this clone. The CDR3 DNA is TGTGCCAGCAGTATGGGGGGGACAGTTGGAAACACCATATATTTT. Translated: CASSMGGTVGNTIYF. The chain has TRBV6-5 and TRBJ1-3, with 7 nucleotides matching TRBD1. V shed 5 bases and J 3 bases; nucleotides not matched to a gene: 7. This CDR3 has 15 amino acids. CDR1 is MNHEY, CDR2 SVGAGI, per germline.

The CDR3 sequence: CASSIPSGGAGIYGYTF. The CDR3 DNA sequence: TGTGCCAGTAGTATCCCCTCAGGGGGCGCCGGGATCTATGGCTACACCTTC. V gene TRBV19 combines with J gene TRBJ1-2; TRBD1 agrees at 8 bases. In germline, CDR1 is LNHDA, CDR2 SQIVND (reference sequence). V trimming: 3 bases; J trimming: 4 bases; junction bases outside the gene matches: 13. This CDR3 has 17 amino acids.

The chain has TRBV13 and TRBJ2-5; D not certain. The CDR3 consists of 14 residues. The V gene lost 5 bases and the J gene lost 5 bases, with 15 bases spanning the gap. Germline lookup yields CDR1 PRHDT and CDR2 FYEKMQ (reference sequence). The CDR3 reads CASSARQGRETQYF. CDR3 coding DNA: TGTGCCAGCAGCGCCCGACAAGGGCGGGAGACCCAGTACTTC.

The genes are TRBV19 and TRBJ2-1; 10 bases agree with TRBD2. Germline CDR1 and CDR2: LNHDA and SQIVND (reference sequence). This CDR3 is 14 amino acids long. The V segment lost 7 bases and the J segment 9 bases; nucleotides outside the gene matches: 9. For the CDR3, the DNA is TGTGCCAGTACTGGTAGCGGGAGGTGGGGTGAGCAGTTCTTC. Its protein product is CASTGSGRWGEQFF.

The genes are TRBV18 and TRBJ2-7; TRBD2 aligns across 7 bases. V dropped 0 bases and J dropped 0; count of bases not matched to a gene: 5. The CDR3 covers 16 residues. Germline V gene sequence: CDR1 KGHSH, CDR2 LQKENI. CDR3 residues: CASSPPAGEGSYEQYF. In DNA, the CDR3 is TGTGCCAGCTCACCACCGGCGGGAGAAGGCTCCTACGAGCAGTACTTC.